These 29 T cell receptor beta chains were all obtained from the same sample, sequenced in a study of T cell clones after liver transplantation (dated by TCRdb to about 2019). Library construction relied on the immunoSEQ multiplex PCR assay. TCRdb re-hosts the immuneACCESS table, in-frame sequences only. Its copies lack some clones; in the studies checked, an unresolved V gene accounts for under half of them, and the cause for the rest is not known. This sample comprises 45,000 to 60,000 clones, about 70% of them detected only once. The ten largest clones take up 8% to 10% of the sample. The sequencing used CD4+ T cells from blood, collected at the 22-month timepoint. Receptors were obtained from a human patient who received a liver transplant. Some T cells may be donor cells from the graft after a transplant.

This clone was counted between two and nine times. The chain carries TRBV7-9 and TRBJ1-5, with 7 bases fitting TRBD1. The CDR3 covers 14 residues. Per germline, CDR1 SEHNR and CDR2 FQNEAQ (reference sequence). Trimming cost V 6 bases and J 3 bases; bases outside gene matches: 5. This CDR3 is CASSIDRANQPQHF. CDR3 nucleotides: TGTGCCAGCAGTATCGACAGGGCCAATCAGCCCCAGCATTTT.

This clone was detected many times. The chain employs TRBV19 and TRBJ1-5; 8 bases match TRBD1. With V trimmed by 8 bases and J by 5 bases, 5 bases remained unmatched. The CDR3 runs 13 residues. Germline V gene data show CDR1 as LNHDA and CDR2 as SQIVND (reference sequence). DNA of the CDR3: TGTGCCAGTCGGGACAGGTCCTATCAGCCCCAGCATTTT. It encodes CASRDRSYQPQHF.

V usage is TRBV6-5 and J usage is TRBJ1-2, with 7 bases aligning to TRBD1. The germline gives CDR1 MNHEY, CDR2 SVGAGI. CDR3 size: 14 residues. The ends lost 2 bases at V and 2 bases at J; junction bases unmatched: 2. DNA for the CDR3: TGTGCCAGCAGTTACGGCAGGGGGAACTATGGCTACACCTTC. Translating it yields CASSYGRGNYGYTF.

The chain carries TRBV18 and TRBJ2-5; D could derive from TRBD1 or TRBD2 (5 bases each). The V and J ends lost 2 bases and 5 bases respectively, with 15 bases between them. This CDR3 region has 15 residues. The V gene's germline CDR1 is KGHSH and CDR2 LQKENI. DNA for the CDR3: TGTGCCAGCTCACCAATGGCCGTAGAGGGGGAGACCCAGTACTTC. The encoded protein is CASSPMAVEGETQYF.

CDR3 amino acids: CASSQALGLAGGPSQYF. Here the CDR3 DNA reads TGTGCCAGCAGCCAAGCTCTGGGACTAGCGGGGGGGCCTTCTCAGTACTTC. V gene TRBV14 combines with J gene TRBJ2-7, with 16 bases matching TRBD2. Trimming removed 1 base from V and 10 bases from J; junction bases left unmatched: 10. In germline, CDR1 is SGHDN, CDR2 FVKESK. CDR3 length: 17 residues.

The J gene is TRBJ2-2, the V gene TRBV11-2; tentative D call: TRBD1 (5 bases). The length of the CDR3 is 17 residues. V shed 5 bases and J shed 4 bases, with 20 bases lying between them. Germline CDR1 SGHAT, CDR2 FQNNGV. CDR3 loop: CASSLLPRGLGTGELFF. The CDR3, as DNA: TGTGCCAGCAGCCTCCTCCCAAGGGGTTTGGGCACCGGGGAGCTGTTTTTT. Using reference TRBV11-2 and TRBJ2-2 for the parts outside the CDR3, the full variable domain is EAGVAQSPRYKIIEKRQSVAFWCNPISGHATLYWYQQILGQGPKLLIQFQNNGVVDDSQLPKDRFSAERLKGVDSTLKIQPAKLEDSAVYLCASSLLPRGLGTGELFFGEGSRLTVL.

This clone was observed many times. CDR3 amino acids: CASSDSYGEVNEQFF. CDR3 in DNA: TGTGCCAGCAGTGACTCTTACGGAGAGGTGAATGAGCAGTTCTTC. This sequence joins TRBV6-4 and TRBJ2-1; D call uncertain. V was clipped by 0 bases and J by 7 bases, with 13 bases between them. The CDR3 consists of 15 residues. Germline CDR1 and CDR2: MRHNA and SNTAGT.

The chain is built from TRBV9 and TRBJ2-7; maybe TRBD1 (5 bases). The V and J ends lost 0 bases and 7 bases respectively, with 14 bases between them. The CDR3 consists of 14 residues. Germline V gene sequence: CDR1 SGDLS, CDR2 YYNGEE. The CDR3 region is CASSVGQGVGEQYF. CDR3 in DNA: TGTGCCAGCAGCGTAGGGCAGGGCGTGGGTGAGCAGTACTTC.

The rearrangement links TRBV5-1 to TRBJ2-7; a possible D gene is TRBD1 (6 bases). V was cut by 0 bases and J by 0 bases, with 10 bases left in between. The CDR3 is made up of 15 amino acids. Per the germline V gene, CDR1 is SGHRS and CDR2 is YFSETQ. CDR3 coding DNA: TGCGCCAGCAGCTTGGCCGAGGGACACTCCTACGAGCAGTACTTC. Its protein is CASSLAEGHSYEQYF. Complete variable domain (other parts from reference TRBV5-1 and TRBJ2-7): KAGVTQTPRYLIKTRGQQVTLSCSPISGHRSVSWYQQTPGQGLQFLFEYFSETQRNKGNFPGRFSGRQFSNSRSEMNVSTLELGDSALYLCASSLAEGHSYEQYFGPGTRLTVT.

The chain uses TRBV30 and TRBJ2-5, with D possibly matching TRBD2 (5 bases). V dropped 5 bases and J dropped 4 bases, with 11 bases sitting between them. The CDR3 runs to 12 residues. Germline V CDR1 and CDR2: GTSNPN, SVGIG (reference sequence). Here the CDR3 reads CAWSERVETQYF. The CDR3, as DNA: TGTGCCTGGTCCGAGAGGGTAGAGACCCAGTACTTC.

V and J are TRBV28 and TRBJ1-1; D ambiguous. Trimming removed 2 bases from V and 4 bases from J, with 5 bases in between. The length of the CDR3 is 12 residues. The germline V gene has CDR1 MDHEN and CDR2 SYDVKM. Written as DNA, the CDR3 is TGTGCCAGCAGTTTACGACTCACTGAAGCTTTCTTT. This sequence encodes CASSLRLTEAFF.

This chain joins TRBV7-9 and TRBJ2-3; D unresolved. This CDR3 is built from 13 residues. Trimming shortened V by 6 bases and J by 1 base, and 8 bases separated the two germline ends. The germline V gene encodes CDR1 SEHNR and CDR2 FQNEAQ (reference sequence). The CDR3 DNA sequence: TGTGCCAGCAGTCAGATACGCACAGATACGCAGTATTTT. Its translation is CASSQIRTDTQYF.

This chain joins TRBV15 and TRBJ2-3; D remains unclear. The CDR3 runs 12 residues. Looked up from germline, CDR1 is LNHNV and CDR2 is YYDKDF (reference sequence). V was shortened by 3 bases and J by 5 bases, with 6 bases between the two germline ends. CDR3 sequence reads: CATSRRRDTQYF. CDR3 DNA: TGTGCCACCAGCAGGAGGAGAGATACGCAGTATTTT.

The gene calls are TRBV28 and TRBJ2-7, with TRBD1 identical over 8 bases. V was clipped by 7 bases and J by 5 bases; unmatched bases: 7. CDR1 MDHEN and CDR2 SYDVKM come from the germline V gene. The CDR3 has 13 residues. This chain's CDR3 is CASNRGQADEQYF. The CDR3 DNA reads TGTGCCAGCAACAGGGGACAGGCGGACGAGCAGTACTTC.

The V and J genes are TRBV12-5 and TRBJ2-4; 10 positions agree with TRBD2. The J segment lost 7 bases and the V segment lost 7 bases, leaving 13 bases of the junction unmatched. The germline CDR1 and CDR2 sequences are LGHNT and FRNRAP. CDR3 length: 16 amino acids. CDR3 amino acids: CASALGNSGGYNIQYF. For the CDR3, the DNA is TGTGCTAGTGCCCTAGGGAATAGCGGGGGGTATAACATTCAGTACTTC.

The chain couples TRBV9 to TRBJ1-6; the D gene is possibly TRBD1 (5 bases). V lost 5 bases, J lost 2 bases, and 11 bases lay in between. The CDR3 loop spans 15 amino acids. CDR1 is SGDLS, CDR2 YYNGEE, per germline. Here the CDR3 reads CASSLRDAYNSPLHF. CDR3 nucleotides: TGTGCCAGCAGTCTCCGGGACGCCTATAATTCACCCCTCCACTTT. Full variable domain (outside the CDR3, taken from reference TRBV9 and TRBJ1-6): DSGVTQTPKHLITATGQRVTLRCSPRSGDLSVYWYQQSLDQGLQFLIQYYNGEERAKGNILERFSAQQFPDLHSELNLSSLELGDSALYFCASSLRDAYNSPLHFGNGTRLTVT.

This clone appeared a single time. The genes are TRBV7-9 and TRBJ2-3; tentative D call: TRBD2 (7 bases). With 5 bases removed from V and 3 bases from J, the gap between germline ends came to 15 bases. In germline, CDR1 is SEHNR, CDR2 FQNEAQ (reference sequence). The CDR3 has 15 residues. CDR3 nucleotides: TGTGCCAGCAGCGACCCCGGGGGGCCGACAGATACGCAGTATTTT. Residues: CASSDPGGPTDTQYF.

The chain has TRBV5-8 and TRBJ2-7; 8 positions agree with TRBD1. Trimming cost V 3 bases and J 1 base; bases outside gene matches: 15. The germline V gene encodes CDR1 SGHTS and CDR2 YDEGEE. CDR3 length: 18 amino acids. The CDR3 loop reads CASSSDTPGGWFSYEQYF. The CDR3, as DNA: TGTGCCAGCAGCTCTGATACCCCAGGGGGCTGGTTTTCCTACGAGCAGTACTTC.

The V gene is TRBV28, the J gene TRBJ1-2, with D perhaps TRBD1 (5 bases). The germline V gene has CDR1 MDHEN and CDR2 SYDVKM. The ends were cut back, 3 bases at V and 8 bases at J, with 10 bases in the middle. This CDR3 has 12 amino acids. The CDR3 DNA reads as TGTGCCAGCAGTTTTGGGGGTTGGGGCTACACCTTC. Translated, it gives CASSFGGWGYTF.

The chain uses TRBV4-1 and TRBJ2-3, with 9 bases matching TRBD1. CDR1 is MGHRA and CDR2 is YSYEKL in the germline V gene. The J segment lost 3 bases and the V segment lost 4 bases, leaving 11 bases of the junction unmatched. This CDR3 comprises 17 residues. The CDR3 DNA reads TGCGCCAGCAGCCTAAGCCCGACAGGGGGTGCGACAGATACGCAGTATTTT. This codes for CASSLSPTGGATDTQYF.

This clone ranks as medium-sized. The J gene is TRBJ1-5, the V gene TRBV5-1; D possibly corresponds to TRBD1 (5 bases). The germline V gene encodes CDR1 SGHRS and CDR2 YFSETQ. This CDR3 region has 16 residues. Trimming took 1 base from V and 3 from J, leaving 14 bases between them. CDR3 region: CASSLQPTDNNQPQHF. The CDR3 nucleotides read TGCGCCAGCAGCTTGCAGCCGACAGACAACAATCAGCCCCAGCATTTT.

This sequence joins TRBV7-8 and TRBJ1-2, with a tentative D call TRBD1 (6 bases). The V gene's germline CDR1 is SGHVS and CDR2 FQNEAQ. The CDR3 has 17 amino acids. V lost 6 bases and J 3 bases, leaving 23 bases between the germline ends. The CDR3 is CASSFHPGGGLDYGYTF. The CDR3 DNA reads as TGTGCCAGCAGTTTCCACCCCGGGGGGGGGCTGGACTATGGCTACACCTTC.

The V call is TRBV2, the J call TRBJ2-5, with 13 bases matching TRBD2. The CDR3 is made up of 17 amino acids. The V gene end was trimmed by 6 bases and the J gene end by 0 bases; junction bases not matched to a gene: 7. The germline gives CDR1 SNHLY, CDR2 FYNNEI. CDR3 region: CASSDGTSGENQETQYF. DNA for the CDR3: TGTGCCAGCAGCGATGGGACTAGCGGGGAAAACCAAGAGACCCAGTACTTC. Full variable domain (rest looked up from reference TRBV2 and TRBJ2-5): EPEVTQTPSHQVTQMGQEVILRCVPISNHLYFYWYRQILGQKVEFLVSFYNNEISEKSEIFDDQFSVERPDGSNFTLKIRSTKLEDSAMYFCASSDGTSGENQETQYFGPGTRLLVL.

The chain carries TRBV5-4 and TRBJ2-3; 9 nucleotides match TRBD2. Germline trimming cut 0 bases from V and 4 bases from J; bases unmatched to any gene: 9. CDR1 and CDR2 from the germline V gene are SGHNT and YYREEE (reference sequence). This CDR3 is built from 17 residues. Here the CDR3 reads CASSLGGAGGPADTQYF. CDR3 bases: TGTGCCAGCAGCTTGGGTGGTGCGGGGGGGCCCGCAGATACGCAGTATTTT.

The CDR3 DNA is TGTGCCAGTAGCGGACAGGGGGCGACATCGGAGACCCAGTACTTC. Its translation is CASSGQGATSETQYF. The chain recombines TRBV19 with TRBJ2-5, with TRBD1 matching over 11 bases. This CDR3 is built from 15 residues. Germline V gives CDR1 LNHDA, CDR2 SQIVND (reference sequence). The ends lost 6 bases at V and 5 bases at J; junction bases unmatched: 8. The variable domain in full, completed from reference TRBV19 and TRBJ2-5, reads DGGITQSPKYLFRKEGQNVTLSCEQNLNHDAMYWYRQDPGQGLRLIYYSQIVNDFQKGDIAEGYSVSREKKESFPLTVTSAQKNPTAFYLCASSGQGATSETQYFGPGTRLLVL.

The chain uses TRBV19 and TRBJ2-2; TRBD1 matches 10 bases. The germline CDR1 and CDR2 sequences are LNHDA and SQIVND (reference sequence). The CDR3 is 14 residues long. J lost 7 bases, V lost 5 bases, and 4 bases had no gene match. The CDR3 DNA is TGTGCCAGTAGTCCAGGACAGGGGGTCGGGGAGCTGTTTTTT. As protein: CASSPGQGVGELFF.

This chain joins TRBV18 and TRBJ2-3; TRBD1 is a possible D gene (5 bases). The V end was cut by 2 bases, the J end by 5 bases, with 11 bases between. Germline V CDR1 and CDR2: KGHSH, LQKENI. The CDR3 loop spans 14 amino acids. The CDR3 DNA reads TGTGCCAGCTCACCATCTCTTAGGGGAGATACGCAGTATTTT. Protein product: CASSPSLRGDTQYF.

In its sample, this clone was seen a few times. The V call is TRBV5-5, the J call TRBJ1-1; D remains unclear. Looked up from germline, CDR1 is SGHKS and CDR2 is YYEKEE (reference sequence). This CDR3 region has 16 residues. The V end lost 3 bases, the J end lost 3 bases, and 18 bases lay between the germline ends. CDR3 in amino acids: CASSSYLRGRDTEAFF. The DNA for the CDR3 is TGTGCCAGCAGCTCTTACCTCCGAGGGAGGGACACTGAAGCTTTCTTT.

V is TRBV5-1 and J is TRBJ1-3; TRBD1 matches at 8 bases. CDR3 size: 18 residues. The ends lost 0 bases at V and 0 bases at J; junction bases unmatched: 8. Germline CDR1 is SGHRS and CDR2 is YFSETQ. CDR3 DNA sequence: TGCGCCAGCAGCTTGGGCCGACAGGGGACGAGCTCTGGAAACACCATATATTTT. Its protein product is CASSLGRQGTSSGNTIYF.